The entry below gives a single T cell receptor beta chain sequence along with its context. The missing conserved phenylalanine or tryptophan at the end of this CDR3 makes a read error likely. Documented time point: after trial treatment. Sample treatment: LDRT plus nivolumab, ipilimumab, low-dose cyclophosphamide and aspirin (RACIN trial). In the RACIN dose-escalation trial, donors got nivolumab plus ipilimumab with aspirin, cyclophosphamide and radiotherapy. Eligible patients bore advanced solid tumors devoid of tumor-infiltrating lymphocytes. The sample belongs to a study of low-dose radiotherapy and immunotherapy resistance in tumors. CDR3 length: 17 residues. Germline assignment: CDR1 SQVTM and CDR2 ANQGSEA. Both TCRalpha and TCRbeta chains were reverse transcribed with V-gene-specific primers. The authors amplified TCRs for 20 to 25 PCR cycles with a constant-region primer and a V-primer adapter. From the reads, TCRdb called clonotypes with MiXCR, one entry per CDR3 protein. The sample carries some 94,000 distinct CDR3 sequences, 20% to 25% recorded once.

The TCR originated in a female donor with ovarian cancer. This sequence joins TRBV29-1 and TRBJ2-3; TRBD2 aligns across 13 bases. Sequencing used PBMCs, obtained after low-dose radiotherapy plus immunotherapy. CDR3 sequence: CSAMPGLAGIRTDTQYS. CDR3 DNA: TGCAGCGCCATGCCGGGACTAGCGGGGATTCGCACTGATACGCAGTATTCT.